A selection of T cell receptor beta chains follows, all from one sample in a study of blood T cell repertoires in COVID-19. Repertoires were generated with immunoSEQ multiplex PCR, while TCRdb's copy carries only in-frame clones and drops some. Among some 460,000 clones listed, roughly 87% were seen once. The sample taken for sequencing was PBMCs or T cells enriched from blood (not recorded which). The receptor source for this set is a young woman who had recovered from COVID-19. CDR3s include the opening cysteine and the closing phenylalanine or tryptophan. The D gene is left open where the match is weak. Size is stated for part of the rows, as once, few or many counts, or as a class when the clone is expanded.

d_gene | j_gene | v_gene | len | abundance | CDR3aa | CDR3nt
NA | TRBJ1-2 | TRBV2 | 12 | NA | CASSRMGQGYTF | TGTGCCAGCAGTAGGATGGGGCAGGGCTACACCTTC
NA | TRBJ2-7 | TRBV7-8 | 13 | NA | CASSRTEFYEQYF | TGTGCCAGCAGCCGAACAGAGTTCTACGAGCAGTACTTC
NA | TRBJ1-5 | TRBV30 | 17 | NA | CAWTTPAGKHSNQPQHF | TGTGCCTGGACCACGCCTGCAGGGAAACATAGCAATCAGCCCCAGCATTTT
TRBD2 | TRBJ2-7 | TRBV29-1 | 13 | once | CSVGTSGNYEQYF | TGCAGCGTTGGGACTAGCGGGAACTACGAGCAGTACTTC
NA | TRBJ2-5 | TRBV5-6 | 13 | NA | CASSLTDQETQYF | TGTGCCAGCAGCTTGACAGATCAAGAGACCCAGTACTTC
NA | TRBJ1-5 | TRBV30 | 13 | NA | CAWRRDGNQPQHF | TGTGCCTGGAGACGGGATGGTAATCAGCCCCAGCATTTT
NA | TRBJ1-1 | TRBV19 | 15 | few | CASSLHMGQNTEAFF | TGTGCCAGTAGCCTACACATGGGACAGAACACTGAAGCTTTCTTT
TRBD1 | TRBJ2-3 | TRBV30 | 12 | NA | CAWSWGQDGQYF | TGTGCCTGGAGTTGGGGACAGGATGGACAGTATTTT
TRBD1 | TRBJ2-5 | TRBV5-4 | 13 | NA | CASSMTGQETQYF | TGTGCCAGCAGCATGACAGGGCAAGAGACCCAGTACTTC
NA | TRBJ2-1 | TRBV27 | 17 | NA | CASRRGSTGRGQDEQFF | TGTGCCAGCAGAAGAGGATCAACAGGGAGAGGACAAGATGAGCAGTTCTTC
TRBD1 | TRBJ1-2 | TRBV9 | 13 | NA | CASSVDRGGGYTF | TGTGCCAGCAGCGTAGACAGGGGAGGCGGCTACACCTTC
NA | TRBJ2-5 | TRBV6-2/TRBV6-3 | 13 | NA | CASSYSESETQYF | TGTGCCAGCAGTTACTCGGAGTCGGAGACCCAGTACTTC
NA | TRBJ1-2 | TRBV5-1 | 15 | few | CASSAGAGESYGYTF | TGCGCCAGCAGCGCGGGCGCGGGGGAGAGCTATGGCTACACCTTC
NA | TRBJ1-1 | TRBV5-4 | 13 | NA | CASNLPDRPEAFF | TGTGCCAGCAACTTACCAGACAGACCCGAAGCTTTCTTT
TRBD1 | TRBJ1-5 | TRBV5-6 | 18 | NA | CASSLGGQESYSNQPQHF | TGTGCCAGCAGCTTGGGAGGACAGGAATCTTATAGCAATCAGCCCCAGCATTTT
NA | TRBJ2-7 | TRBV20-1 | 11 | NA | CSARVRIGQYF | TGCAGTGCTAGAGTCAGGATCGGGCAGTACTTC
TRBD1 | TRBJ1-5 | TRBV27 | 15 | once | CASSSDRGVLGSQHF | TGTGCCAGCAGTTCTGACAGGGGGGTTTTAGGGTCCCAGCATTTT
NA | TRBJ1-1 | TRBV20-1 | 13 | NA | CSASFRVNTEAFF | TGCAGTGCTAGTTTCAGGGTGAACACTGAAGCTTTCTTT
NA | TRBJ2-1 | TRBV5-6 | 12 | NA | CASSLVYNEQFF | TGTGCCAGCAGCTTGGTATACAATGAGCAGTTCTTC
NA | TRBJ2-1 | TRBV19 | 12 | NA | CASSVRQGEQFF | TGTGCCAGTAGTGTCCGACAAGGAGAGCAGTTCTTC
NA | TRBJ2-7 | TRBV2 | 13 | NA | CASAGGFENEQYF | TGTGCCAGCGCTGGGGGGTTTGAGAACGAGCAGTACTTC
NA | TRBJ1-2 | TRBV2 | 14 | NA | CASRVWTSNYGYTF | TGTGCCAGCAGAGTGTGGACTTCTAACTATGGCTACACCTTC
NA | TRBJ1-1 | TRBV20-1 | 12 | NA | CSASRAGAEAFF | TGCAGTGCTAGTCGGGCAGGGGCTGAAGCTTTCTTT
NA | TRBJ1-3 | TRBV19 | 15 | NA | CASSAPAGRGNTIYF | TGTGCCAGTAGCGCCCCCGCAGGCCGTGGAAACACCATATATTTT
TRBD2 | TRBJ2-3 | TRBV3-1/TRBV3-2 | 15 | NA | CASSLSGGAADTQYF | TGTGCCAGCAGCCTGAGCGGGGGGGCCGCAGATACGCAGTATTTT
NA | TRBJ1-2 | TRBV4-1 | 15 | NA | CASSHPTVGVNGYTF | TGCGCCAGCAGCCATCCAACAGTCGGGGTTAATGGCTACACCTTC
TRBD1 | TRBJ1-6 | TRBV7-8 | 15 | NA | CASSPRTGNNSPLHF | TGTGCCAGCAGCCCCCGGACAGGGAATAATTCACCCCTCCACTTT
NA | TRBJ2-7 | TRBV6-5 | 12 | NA | CASSSPRYEQYF | TGTGCCAGCAGTTCCCCCCGGTACGAGCAGTACTTC
NA | TRBJ1-2 | TRBV3-1/TRBV3-2 | 16 | once | CASSQDQRTASYGYTF | TGTGCCAGCAGCCAAGATCAACGAACAGCTTCCTATGGCTACACCTTC
NA | TRBJ2-4 | TRBV18 | 16 | NA | CASSPGLDGGGNIQYF | TGTGCCAGCTCACCGGGACTTGATGGTGGGGGAAACATTCAGTACTTC
TRBD2 | TRBJ2-1 | TRBV9 | 15 | NA | CASSPRLAGVIEQFF | TGTGCCAGCAGCCCTCGACTAGCGGGGGTGATTGAGCAGTTCTTC
NA | TRBJ2-7 | TRBV2 | 16 | NA | CASSEVATRDSYEQYF | TGTGCCAGCAGTGAAGTGGCGACACGGGACTCCTACGAGCAGTACTTC
NA | TRBJ1-1 | TRBV5-1 | 15 | NA | CASSSFEQGDTEAFF | TGCGCCAGCAGCTCTTTTGAACAAGGGGACACTGAAGCTTTCTTT
NA | TRBJ1-1 | TRBV4-2 | 15 | few | CASSQDHRANTEAFF | TGTGCCAGCAGCCAAGATCACAGAGCTAACACTGAAGCTTTCTTT
TRBD1 | TRBJ2-2 | TRBV11-2 | 15 | NA | CASSQERQGTGELFF | TGTGCCAGCAGCCAAGAAAGACAGGGGACGGGGGAGCTGTTTTTT
NA | TRBJ2-1 | TRBV5-4 | 12 | NA | CASSGSNNEQFF | TGTGCCAGCAGCGGGAGTAACAATGAGCAGTTCTTC
NA | TRBJ1-1 | TRBV7-9 | 13 | NA | CASSLGSSLEAFF | TGTGCCAGCAGCTTAGGTAGTTCGCTTGAAGCTTTCTTT
TRBD1 | TRBJ2-7 | TRBV5-4 | 18 | NA | CASSPPRGTGGGSYEQYF | TGTGCCAGCAGCCCGCCTCGTGGGACAGGGGGGGGCTCCTACGAGCAGTACTTC
NA | TRBJ2-7 | TRBV3-1/TRBV3-2 | 16 | once | CASSQDLVAEGFEQYF | TGTGCCAGCAGCCAAGATCTGGTTGCGGAGGGTTTCGAGCAGTACTTC
TRBD1 | TRBJ2-3 | TRBV5-1 | 15 | NA | CASSSRQGSTDTQYF | TGCGCCAGCAGCTCTAGACAGGGCAGCACAGATACGCAGTATTTT
TRBD1 | TRBJ2-3 | TRBV7-6 | 14 | NA | CASSYQGGTDTQYF | TGTGCCAGCAGCTATCAGGGGGGCACAGATACGCAGTATTTT
TRBD1 | TRBJ1-2 | TRBV24-1 | 15 | NA | CATSEPGQGARGYTF | TGTGCCACCAGTGAACCGGGACAGGGGGCGCGTGGCTACACCTTC
TRBD1 | TRBJ1-1 | TRBV10-3 | 14 | NA | CAITQGAADTEAFF | TGTGCCATCACTCAGGGGGCGGCAGACACTGAAGCTTTCTTT
NA | TRBJ2-3 | TRBV7-2 | 17 | NA | CASSLAMRGGVPDTQYF | TGTGCCAGCAGCTTAGCGATGAGGGGGGGCGTCCCAGATACGCAGTATTTT
TRBD1 | TRBJ1-2 | TRBV29-1 | 12 | NA | CSVPGTGGGYTF | TGCAGCGTGCCCGGGACAGGGGGGGGCTACACCTTC
NA | TRBJ2-7 | TRBV10-1 | 16 | NA | CASTQTTRGNDYEQYF | TGCGCCAGCACACAAACGACGAGGGGGAACGACTACGAGCAGTACTTC
TRBD1 | TRBJ1-1 | TRBV5-1 | 15 | NA | CASSDRQGQGTEAFF | TGCGCCAGCAGCGACCGACAGGGGCAGGGGACTGAAGCTTTCTTT
NA | TRBJ1-2 | TRBV21-1 | 14 | NA | CASGIWTGNYGYTF | TGTGCCAGCGGAATCTGGACGGGGAACTATGGCTACACCTTC
NA | TRBJ2-1 | TRBV7-8 | 15 | few | CASSPTGRSYNEQFF | TGTGCCAGCAGCCCGACAGGGAGGTCCTACAATGAGCAGTTCTTC
TRBD1 | TRBJ1-1 | TRBV4-1 | 14 | NA | CASSRDSGNTEAFF | TGCGCCAGCAGCCGGGACAGCGGGAACACTGAAGCTTTCTTT
TRBD2 | TRBJ2-1 | TRBV28 | 16 | NA | CASSLWAGGPYNEQFF | TGTGCCAGCAGTTTGTGGGCGGGGGGGCCCTACAATGAGCAGTTCTTC
NA | TRBJ1-4 | TRBV5-1 | 14 | NA | CASTLTGGDEKLFF | TGCGCCAGCACCCTTACGGGGGGAGATGAAAAACTGTTTTTT